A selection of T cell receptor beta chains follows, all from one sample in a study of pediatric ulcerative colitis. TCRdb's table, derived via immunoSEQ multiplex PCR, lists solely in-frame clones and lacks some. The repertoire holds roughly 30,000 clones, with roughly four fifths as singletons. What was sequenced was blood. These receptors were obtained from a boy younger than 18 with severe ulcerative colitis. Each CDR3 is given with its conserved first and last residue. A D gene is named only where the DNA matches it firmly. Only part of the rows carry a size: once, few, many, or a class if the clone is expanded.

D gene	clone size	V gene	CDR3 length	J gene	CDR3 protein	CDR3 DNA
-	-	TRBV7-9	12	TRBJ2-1	CASSTDTLEQFF	TGTGCCAGCAGCACCGACACCCTTGAGCAGTTCTTC
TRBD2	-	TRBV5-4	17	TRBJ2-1	CASSLGSGAGGFGEQFF	TGTGCCAGCAGCTTGGGTAGTGGGGCGGGGGGATTTGGTGAGCAGTTCTTC
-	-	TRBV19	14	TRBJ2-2	CASSIDRQSGELFF	TGTGCCAGTAGTATAGACAGGCAGTCCGGGGAGCTGTTTTTT
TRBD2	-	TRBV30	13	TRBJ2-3	CAWTGLATDTQYF	TGTGCCTGGACCGGACTAGCGACAGATACGCAGTATTTT
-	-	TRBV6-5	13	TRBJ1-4	CASSYSDRAKLFF	TGTGCCAGCAGTTACTCGGACCGCGCAAAACTGTTTTTT
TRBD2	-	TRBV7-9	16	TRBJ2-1	CASSLSSGGSYNEQFF	TGTGCCAGCAGCTTATCTAGCGGGGGGTCCTACAATGAGCAGTTCTTC
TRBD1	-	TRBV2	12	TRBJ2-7	CASLTGAGEQYF	TGTGCCAGCCTCACAGGGGCCGGCGAGCAGTACTTC
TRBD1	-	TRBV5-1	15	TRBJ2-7	CASSTAWTGTYEQYF	TGCGCCAGCAGCACGGCCTGGACAGGGACCTACGAGCAGTACTTC
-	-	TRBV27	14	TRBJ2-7	CASSLSGQGDEQYF	TGTGCCAGCAGTTTATCGGGGCAGGGAGACGAGCAGTACTTC
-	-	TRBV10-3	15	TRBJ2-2	CAISDRSQGTGELFF	TGTGCCATCAGTGATCGTTCACAGGGTACCGGGGAGCTGTTTTTT
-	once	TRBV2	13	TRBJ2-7	CASHGDLPYEQYF	TGTGCCAGCCACGGGGACTTGCCCTACGAGCAGTACTTC
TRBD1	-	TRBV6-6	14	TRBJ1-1	CASGTGVRNTEAFF	TGTGCCAGCGGGACAGGGGTTAGGAACACTGAAGCTTTCTTT
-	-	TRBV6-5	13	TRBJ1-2	CASSLGSLGGYTF	TGTGCCAGCAGCTTGGGGTCCCTGGGTGGCTACACCTTC
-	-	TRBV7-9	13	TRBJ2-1	CASSARVYNEQFF	TGTGCCAGCAGCGCCAGGGTTTACAATGAGCAGTTCTTC